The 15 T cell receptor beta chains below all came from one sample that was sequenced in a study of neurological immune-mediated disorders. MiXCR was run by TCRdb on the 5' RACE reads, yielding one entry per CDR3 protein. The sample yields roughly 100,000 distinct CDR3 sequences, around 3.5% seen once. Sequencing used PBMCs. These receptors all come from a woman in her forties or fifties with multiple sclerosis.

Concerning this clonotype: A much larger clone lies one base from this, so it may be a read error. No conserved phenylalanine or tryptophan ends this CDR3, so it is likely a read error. The chain's CDR3 is CASSSLSGELFI. As DNA, the CDR3 is TGTGCCAGCAGTTCTTTGTCCGGGGAGCTGTTTATT. This chain uses TRBV6-5 with TRBJ2-2; D gene uncertain. Germline assignment: CDR1 MNHEY and CDR2 SVGAGI. V lost 4 bases and J 6 bases, leaving 6 bases between the germline ends. CDR3 length: 12 residues.

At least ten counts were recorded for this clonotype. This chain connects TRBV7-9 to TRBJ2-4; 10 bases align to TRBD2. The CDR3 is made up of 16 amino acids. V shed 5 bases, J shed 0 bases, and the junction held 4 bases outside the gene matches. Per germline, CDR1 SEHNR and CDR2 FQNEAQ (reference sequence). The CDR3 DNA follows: TGTGCCAGCAGCCCAAGGACTAGCGGAGCCAAAAACATTCAGTACTTC. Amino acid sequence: CASSPRTSGAKNIQYF.

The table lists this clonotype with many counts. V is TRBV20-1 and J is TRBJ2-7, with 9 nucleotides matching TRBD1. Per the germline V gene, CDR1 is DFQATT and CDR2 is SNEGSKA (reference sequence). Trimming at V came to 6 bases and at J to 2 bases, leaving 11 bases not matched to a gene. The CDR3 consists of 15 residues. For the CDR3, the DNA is TGCAGTGCCTACAAAGAGTGGGACAGGGCCTACGAGCAGTACTTC. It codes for CSAYKEWDRAYEQYF.

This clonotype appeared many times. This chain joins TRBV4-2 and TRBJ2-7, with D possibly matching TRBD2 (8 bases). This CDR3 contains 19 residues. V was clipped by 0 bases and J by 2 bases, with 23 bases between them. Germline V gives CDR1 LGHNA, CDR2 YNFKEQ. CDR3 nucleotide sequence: TGTGCCAGCAGCCAAGATTTGAGTATCGGCGGGGGGACAGCCTACGAGCAGTACTTC. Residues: CASSQDLSIGGGTAYEQYF.

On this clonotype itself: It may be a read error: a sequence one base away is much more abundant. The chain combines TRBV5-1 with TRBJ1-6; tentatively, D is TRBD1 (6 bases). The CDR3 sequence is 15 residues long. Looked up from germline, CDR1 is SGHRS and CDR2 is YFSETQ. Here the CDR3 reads CASTLRTGYDSPLNF. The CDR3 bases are TGCGCCAGCACCCTTAGAACAGGGTACGATTCACCCCTCAACTTT.

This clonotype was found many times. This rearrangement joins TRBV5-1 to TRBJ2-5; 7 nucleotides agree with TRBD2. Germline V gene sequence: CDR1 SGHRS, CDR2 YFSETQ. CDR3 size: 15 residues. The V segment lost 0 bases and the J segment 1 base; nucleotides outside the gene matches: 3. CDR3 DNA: TGCGCCAGCAGCTTGGACGGGGGGTCCCAAGAGACCCAGTACTTC. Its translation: CASSLDGGSQETQYF.

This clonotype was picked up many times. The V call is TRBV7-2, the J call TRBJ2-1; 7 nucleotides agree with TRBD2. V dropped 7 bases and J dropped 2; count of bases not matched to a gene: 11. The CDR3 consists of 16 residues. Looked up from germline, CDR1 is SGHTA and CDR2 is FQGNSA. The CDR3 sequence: CASTRLATSPYNEQFF. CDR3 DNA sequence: TGTGCCAGCACCCGACTAGCTACGAGCCCCTACAATGAGCAGTTCTTC.

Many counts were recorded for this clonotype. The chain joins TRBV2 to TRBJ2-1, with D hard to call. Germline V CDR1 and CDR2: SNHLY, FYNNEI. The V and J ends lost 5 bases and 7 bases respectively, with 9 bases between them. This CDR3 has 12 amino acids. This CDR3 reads CASSPEWNEQFF. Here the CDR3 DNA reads TGTGCCAGCAGTCCCGAGTGGAATGAGCAGTTCTTC.

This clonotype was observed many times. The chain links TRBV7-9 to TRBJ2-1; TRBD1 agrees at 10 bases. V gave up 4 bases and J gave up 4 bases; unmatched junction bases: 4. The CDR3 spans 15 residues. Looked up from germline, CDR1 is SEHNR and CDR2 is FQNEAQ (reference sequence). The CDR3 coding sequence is TGTGCCAGCAGCTCCGGGACAGGGGTTTACAATGAGCAGTTCTTC. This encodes CASSSGTGVYNEQFF.

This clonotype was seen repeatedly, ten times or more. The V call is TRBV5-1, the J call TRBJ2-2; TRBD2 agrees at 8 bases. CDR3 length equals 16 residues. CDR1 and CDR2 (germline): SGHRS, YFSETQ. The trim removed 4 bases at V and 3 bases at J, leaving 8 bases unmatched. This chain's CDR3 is CASSADGGAYTGELFF. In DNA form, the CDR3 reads TGCGCCAGCAGCGCCGACGGGGGGGCCTACACCGGGGAGCTGTTTTTT.

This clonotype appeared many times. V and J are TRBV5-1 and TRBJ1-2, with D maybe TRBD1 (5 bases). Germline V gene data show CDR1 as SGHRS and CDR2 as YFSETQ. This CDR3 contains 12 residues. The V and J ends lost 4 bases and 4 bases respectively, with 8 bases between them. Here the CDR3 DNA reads TGCGCCAGCAGCGCGGACACCTATGGCTACACCTTC. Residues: CASSADTYGYTF. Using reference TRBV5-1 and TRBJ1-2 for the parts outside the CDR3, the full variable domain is KAGVTQTPRYLIKTRGQQVTLSCSPISGHRSVSWYQQTPGQGLQFLFEYFSETQRNKGNFPGRFSGRQFSNSRSEMNVSTLELGDSALYLCASSADTYGYTFGSGTRLTVV.

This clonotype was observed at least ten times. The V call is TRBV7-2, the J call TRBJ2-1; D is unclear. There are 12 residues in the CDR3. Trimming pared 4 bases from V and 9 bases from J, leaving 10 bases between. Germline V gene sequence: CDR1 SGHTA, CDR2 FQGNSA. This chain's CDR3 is CASSSNVAEQFF. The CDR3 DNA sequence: TGTGCCAGCAGCTCGAACGTCGCTGAGCAGTTCTTC.

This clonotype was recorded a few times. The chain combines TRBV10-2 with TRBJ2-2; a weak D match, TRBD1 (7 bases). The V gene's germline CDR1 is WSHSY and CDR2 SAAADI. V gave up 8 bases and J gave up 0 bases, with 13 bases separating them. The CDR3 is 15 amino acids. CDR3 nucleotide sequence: TGCGCCAGCCGAGGGGGGACAGCGAACACCGGGGAGCTGTTTTTT. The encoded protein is CASRGGTANTGELFF.

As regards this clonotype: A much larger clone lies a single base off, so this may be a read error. The CDR3 loop is CASSGGANNEKFF. CDR3 coding DNA: TGTGCCTCATCCGGGGGGGCGAACAATGAGAAGTTCTTC. The chain links TRBV12-5 to TRBJ2-1, with 8 bases that match TRBD2. This CDR3 has 13 amino acids. Germline V gene lookup returns CDR1 LGHNT and CDR2 FRNRAP.

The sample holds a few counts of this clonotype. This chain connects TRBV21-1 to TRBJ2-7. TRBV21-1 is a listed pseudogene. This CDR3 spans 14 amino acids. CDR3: CASSKDQVIYEQYF. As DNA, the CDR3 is TGTGCCAGCAGCAAAGATCAGGTTATCTACGAGCAGTACTTC.